This T cell receptor (beta chain) was captured in a study of control samples from healthy donors and cancer patients. The ends were cut back, 5 bases at V and 4 bases at J, with 19 bases in the middle. The CDR3 spans 16 residues. CDR1 and CDR2 from the germline V gene are MNHEY and SMNVEV (reference sequence). The protocol was immunoSEQ multiplex PCR, while the TCRdb copy is restricted to in-frame clones and leaves out a portion. The table lists 170,000 or so clones, 85% to 95% of them singletons, with 1.1% to 1.5% in the top ten. Sequenced input: blood. The sequence derives from a woman aged 18-29 years in good health. V and J are TRBV27 and TRBJ2-3, with D uncertain. The CDR3 DNA sequence: TGTGCCAGCAGTCCCCTCGACCAGGTTATCGCAGATACGCAGTATTTT. Residues: CASSPLDQVIADTQYF.